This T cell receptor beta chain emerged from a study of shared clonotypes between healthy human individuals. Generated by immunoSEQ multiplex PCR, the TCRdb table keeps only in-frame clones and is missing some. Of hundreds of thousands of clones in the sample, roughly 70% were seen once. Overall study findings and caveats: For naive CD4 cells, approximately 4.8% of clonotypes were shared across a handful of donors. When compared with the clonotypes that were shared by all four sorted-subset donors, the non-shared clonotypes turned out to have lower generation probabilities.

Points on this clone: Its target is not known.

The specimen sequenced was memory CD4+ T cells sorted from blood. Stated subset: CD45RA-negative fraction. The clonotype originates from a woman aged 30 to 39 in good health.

CDR3 region: CASSIRGEASYEQYF. The CDR3 coding sequence is TGTGCCAGTAGTATTAGAGGGGAGGCCTCCTACGAGCAGTACTTC. The chain recombines TRBV19 with TRBJ2-7, with TRBD2 as a possible D gene (6 bases). The CDR3 runs 15 residues. The germline V gene encodes CDR1 LNHDA and CDR2 SQIVND (reference sequence). Trimming pared 3 bases from V and 0 bases from J, leaving 12 bases between.